Reported below is one TCR beta chain. TCRdb keeps only in-frame clones here, not all; method: immunoSEQ multiplex PCR. The sample yields about 480,000 clones, around nine tenths seen once. The J segment lost 5 bases and the V segment lost 0 bases, leaving 3 bases of the junction unmatched. The CDR3 is made up of 15 amino acids. Germline-derived CDR1 and CDR2 are GTSNPN and SVGIG (reference sequence). This record comes from a study of Ad26.COV2.S vaccination and SARS-CoV-2 variants. Specified treatment: about 20 received Ad26.COV2.S at low or high dose, single or two shots; roughly five received placebo; per-sample allocation not given. Each sample was drawn 63 days after the first injection (of vaccine or placebo).

The source material was peripheral blood, sampled in a trial of Ad26.COV2.S vaccine versus placebo. The TCR originated in a person between 18 and 59 years old who received the Ad26.COV2.S COVID-19 vaccine or a placebo. This chain joins TRBV30 and TRBJ1-6; 8 nucleotides line up with TRBD1. The CDR3 loop reads CAWSVTTGDNSPLHF. Here the CDR3 DNA reads TGTGCCTGGAGTGTAACGACAGGGGATAATTCACCCCTCCACTTT.